This paragraph reports one T cell receptor (beta chain). This sample is part of a study of T cell changes during pregnancy in multiple sclerosis. Assay: immunoSEQ multiplex PCR; the TCRdb copy retains only in-frame clones and omits some. The table has under 30,000 clones, about 91% seen once. Germline V gene data show CDR1 as SEHNR and CDR2 as FQNEAQ (reference sequence). V gave up 5 bases and J gave up 10 bases, with 12 bases separating them. The CDR3 spans 12 residues. The receptor's source is a female donor with multiple sclerosis, enrolled in a pregnancy study. Source: CD8+ T cells from peripheral blood mononuclear cells, taken after pregnancy. The chain uses TRBV7-9 and TRBJ2-1; maybe TRBD1 (6 bases). CDR3 protein: CASSTSDSEQFF. CDR3 DNA: TGTGCCAGCAGCACTTCGGACAGCGAGCAGTTCTTC.